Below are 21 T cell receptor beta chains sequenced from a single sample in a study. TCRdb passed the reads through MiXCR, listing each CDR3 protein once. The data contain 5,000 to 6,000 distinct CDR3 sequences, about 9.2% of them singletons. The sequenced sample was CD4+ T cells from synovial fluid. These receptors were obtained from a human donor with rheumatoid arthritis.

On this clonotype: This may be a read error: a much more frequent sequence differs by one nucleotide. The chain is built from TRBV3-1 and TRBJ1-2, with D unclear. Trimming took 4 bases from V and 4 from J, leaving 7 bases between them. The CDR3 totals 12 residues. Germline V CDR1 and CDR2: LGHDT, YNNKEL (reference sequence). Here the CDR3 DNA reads TGTGCCAGCAGCCGAGTTGGCTATGGCTACACCTTC. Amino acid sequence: CASSRVGYGYTF.

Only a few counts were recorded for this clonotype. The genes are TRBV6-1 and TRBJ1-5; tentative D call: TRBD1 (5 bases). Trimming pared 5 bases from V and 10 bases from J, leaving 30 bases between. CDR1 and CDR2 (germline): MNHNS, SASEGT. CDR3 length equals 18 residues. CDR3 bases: TGTGCCAGCAGTAGTCCAGGATCCACACACCGCCGTGGGGACCCCCAGCATTTT. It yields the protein CASSSPGSTHRRGDPQHF.

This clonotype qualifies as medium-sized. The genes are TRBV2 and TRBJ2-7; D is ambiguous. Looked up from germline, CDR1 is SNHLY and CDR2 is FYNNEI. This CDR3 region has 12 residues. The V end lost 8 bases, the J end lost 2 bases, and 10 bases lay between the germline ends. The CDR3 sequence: CASRTEPYEQYF. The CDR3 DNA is TGTGCCAGCCGGACGGAACCCTACGAGCAGTACTTC.

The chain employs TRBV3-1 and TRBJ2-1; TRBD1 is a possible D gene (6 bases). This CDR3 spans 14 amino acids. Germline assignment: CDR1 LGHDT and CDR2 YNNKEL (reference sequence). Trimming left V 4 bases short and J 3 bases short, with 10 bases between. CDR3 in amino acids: CASSRDTLYNEQFF. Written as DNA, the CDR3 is TGTGCCAGCAGCCGGGACACACTCTACAATGAGCAGTTCTTC.

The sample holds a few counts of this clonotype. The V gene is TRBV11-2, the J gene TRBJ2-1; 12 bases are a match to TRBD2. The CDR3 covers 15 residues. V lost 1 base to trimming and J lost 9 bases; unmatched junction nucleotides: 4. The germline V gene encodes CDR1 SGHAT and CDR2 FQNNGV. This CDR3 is CASSLGLAGAGEQFF. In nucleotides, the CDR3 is TGTGCCAGCAGCTTAGGACTAGCGGGAGCGGGTGAGCAGTTCTTC.

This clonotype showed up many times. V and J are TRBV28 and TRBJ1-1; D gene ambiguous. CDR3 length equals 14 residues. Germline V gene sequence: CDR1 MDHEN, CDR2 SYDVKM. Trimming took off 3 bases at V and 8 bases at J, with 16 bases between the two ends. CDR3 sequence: CASSFTPSWGEAFF. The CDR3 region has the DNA TGTGCCAGCAGTTTCACACCCTCTTGGGGAGAAGCTTTCTTT.

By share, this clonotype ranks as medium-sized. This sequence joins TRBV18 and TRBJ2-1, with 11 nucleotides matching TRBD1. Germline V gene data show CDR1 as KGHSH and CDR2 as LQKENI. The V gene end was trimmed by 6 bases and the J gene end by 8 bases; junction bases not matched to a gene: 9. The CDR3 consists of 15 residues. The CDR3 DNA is TGTGCCAGCTCCCTTGGACAGGGGGCTGGGGATGAGCAGTTCTTC. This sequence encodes CASSLGQGAGDEQFF.

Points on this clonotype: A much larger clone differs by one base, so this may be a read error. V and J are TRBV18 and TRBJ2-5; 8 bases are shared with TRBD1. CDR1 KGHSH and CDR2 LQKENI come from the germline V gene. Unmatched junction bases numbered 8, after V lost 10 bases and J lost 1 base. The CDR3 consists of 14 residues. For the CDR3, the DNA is TGTGCCAACTCCGCCGGGACAGGCCAAGAGACCCAGTACTTC. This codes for CANSAGTGQETQYF.

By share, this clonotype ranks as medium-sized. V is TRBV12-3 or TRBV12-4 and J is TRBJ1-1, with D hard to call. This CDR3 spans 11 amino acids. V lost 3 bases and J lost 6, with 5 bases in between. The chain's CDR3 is CASSLSPEAFF. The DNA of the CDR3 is TGTGCCAGCAGTTTGTCACCTGAAGCTTTCTTT.

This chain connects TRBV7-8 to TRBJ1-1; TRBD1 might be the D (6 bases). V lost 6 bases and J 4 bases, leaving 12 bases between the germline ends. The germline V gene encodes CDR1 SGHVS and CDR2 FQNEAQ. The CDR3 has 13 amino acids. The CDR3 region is CASRGQLGTEAFF. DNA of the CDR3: TGTGCCAGCAGAGGACAGTTGGGCACTGAAGCTTTCTTT. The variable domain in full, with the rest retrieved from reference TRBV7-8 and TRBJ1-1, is GAGVSQSPRYKVAKRGQDVALRCDPISGHVSLFWYQQALGQGPEFLTYFQNEAQLDKSGLPSDRFFAERPEGSVSTLKIQRTQQEDSAVYLCASRGQLGTEAFFGQGTRLTVV.

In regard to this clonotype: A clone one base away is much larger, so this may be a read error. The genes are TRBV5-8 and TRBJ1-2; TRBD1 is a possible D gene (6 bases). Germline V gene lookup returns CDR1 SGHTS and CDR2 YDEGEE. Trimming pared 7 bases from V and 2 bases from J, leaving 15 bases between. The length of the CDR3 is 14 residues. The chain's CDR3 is CASGQQGDNYGYTF. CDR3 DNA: TGTGCCAGCGGACAACAGGGTGACAACTATGGCTACACCTTC. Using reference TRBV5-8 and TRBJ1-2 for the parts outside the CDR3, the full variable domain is EAGVTQSPTHLIKTRGQQATLRCSPISGHTSVYWYQQALGLGLQFLLWYDEGEERNRGNFPPRFSGRQFPNYSSELNVNALELEDSALYLCASGQQGDNYGYTFGSGTRLTVV.

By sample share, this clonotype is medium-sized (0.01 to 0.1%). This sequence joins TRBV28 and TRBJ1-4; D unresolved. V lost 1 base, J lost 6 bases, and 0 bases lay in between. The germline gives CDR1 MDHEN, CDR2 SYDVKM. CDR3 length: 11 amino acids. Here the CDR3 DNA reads TGTGCCAGCAGTTTATATGAAAAACTGTTTTTT. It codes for CASSLYEKLFF. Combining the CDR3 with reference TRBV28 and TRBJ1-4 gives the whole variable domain DVKVTQSSRYLVKRTGEKVFLECVQDMDHENMFWYRQDPGLGLRLIYFSYDVKMKEKGDIPEGYSVSREKKERFSLILESASTNQTSMYLCASSLYEKLFFGSGTQLSVL.

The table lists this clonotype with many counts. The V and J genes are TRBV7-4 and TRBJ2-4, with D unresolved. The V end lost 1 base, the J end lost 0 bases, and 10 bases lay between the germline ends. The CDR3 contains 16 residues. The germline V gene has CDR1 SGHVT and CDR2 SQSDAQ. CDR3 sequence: CASSLVQALAKNIQYF. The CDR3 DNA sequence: TGTGCCAGCAGCTTAGTTCAGGCCTTAGCCAAAAACATTCAGTACTTC. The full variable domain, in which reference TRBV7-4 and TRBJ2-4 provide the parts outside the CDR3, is GAGVSQSPRYKVAKRGRDVALRCDSISGHVTLYWYRQTLGQGSEVLTYSQSDAQRDKSGRPSGRFSAERPERSVSTLKIQRTEQGDSAVYLCASSLVQALAKNIQYFGAGTRLSVL.

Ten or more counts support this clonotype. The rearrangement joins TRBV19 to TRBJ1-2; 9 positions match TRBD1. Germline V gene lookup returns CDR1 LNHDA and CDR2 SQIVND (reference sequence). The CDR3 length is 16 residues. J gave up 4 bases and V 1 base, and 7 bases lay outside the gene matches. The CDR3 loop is CASSIGGQGFAYGYTF. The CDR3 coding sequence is TGTGCCAGTAGTATAGGGGGACAGGGCTTTGCCTATGGCTACACCTTC. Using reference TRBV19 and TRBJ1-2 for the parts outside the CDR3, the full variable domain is DGGITQSPKYLFRKEGQNVTLSCEQNLNHDAMYWYRQDPGQGLRLIYYSQIVNDFQKGDIAEGYSVSREKKESFPLTVTSAQKNPTAFYLCASSIGGQGFAYGYTFGSGTRLTVV.

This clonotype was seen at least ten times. The CDR3 nucleotides are TGTGCCAGTACCCTAGTAGGAGGGGGCGGACAGCCCCAGCATTTT. The encoded protein is CASTLVGGGGQPQHF. This chain connects TRBV19 to TRBJ1-5, with 7 bases matching TRBD1. The J segment lost 7 bases and the V segment lost 7 bases, leaving 13 bases of the junction unmatched. This CDR3 comprises 15 residues. Germline V gene lookup returns CDR1 LNHDA and CDR2 SQIVND (reference sequence).

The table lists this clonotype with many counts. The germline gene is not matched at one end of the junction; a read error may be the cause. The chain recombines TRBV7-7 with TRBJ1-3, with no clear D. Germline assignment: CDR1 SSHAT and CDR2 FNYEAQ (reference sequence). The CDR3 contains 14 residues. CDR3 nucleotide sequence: TGTGCTAGCAGCCTGACGGGGTTTGGAAACACCATATATTTT. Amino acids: CASSLTGFGNTIYF.

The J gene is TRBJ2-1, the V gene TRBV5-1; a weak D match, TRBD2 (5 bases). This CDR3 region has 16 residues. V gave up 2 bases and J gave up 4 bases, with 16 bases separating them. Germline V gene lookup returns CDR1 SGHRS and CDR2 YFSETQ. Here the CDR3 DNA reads TGCGCCAGCAGCTTATCCCTCGGGAACGTTTACAATGAGCAGTTCTTC. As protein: CASSLSLGNVYNEQFF.

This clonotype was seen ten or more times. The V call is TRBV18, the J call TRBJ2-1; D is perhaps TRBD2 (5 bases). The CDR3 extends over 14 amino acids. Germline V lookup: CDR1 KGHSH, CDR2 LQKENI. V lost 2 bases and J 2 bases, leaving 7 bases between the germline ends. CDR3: CASSPGEPYNEQFF. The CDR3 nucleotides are TGTGCCAGCTCACCAGGGGAGCCCTACAATGAGCAGTTCTTC.

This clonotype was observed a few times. CDR3 in DNA: TGTGCCAGCAGCCATAGCGGGAGCGCCAATGAGCAGTTCTTC. It translates to CASSHSGSANEQFF. The gene calls are TRBV12-3 or TRBV12-4 and TRBJ2-1; 9 positions match TRBD2. J lost 6 bases, V lost 6 bases, and 6 bases had no gene match. This CDR3 has 14 residues.

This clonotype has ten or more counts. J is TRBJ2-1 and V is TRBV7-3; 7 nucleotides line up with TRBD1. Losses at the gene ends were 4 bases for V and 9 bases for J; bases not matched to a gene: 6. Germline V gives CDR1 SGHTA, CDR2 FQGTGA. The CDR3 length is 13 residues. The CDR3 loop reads CASSSSGGGEQFF. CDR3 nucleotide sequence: TGTGCCAGCAGCTCTTCAGGGGGTGGTGAGCAGTTCTTC.

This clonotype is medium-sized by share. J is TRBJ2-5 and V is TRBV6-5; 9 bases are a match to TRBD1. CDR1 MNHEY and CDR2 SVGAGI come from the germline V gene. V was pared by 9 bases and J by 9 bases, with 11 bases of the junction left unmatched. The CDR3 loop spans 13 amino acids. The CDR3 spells CASTPGTGRSQYF. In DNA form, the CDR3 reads TGTGCCAGTACCCCCGGGACAGGGCGGTCCCAGTACTTC.